These T cell receptor beta chains were read from a single sample in a study of technical replicates of blood from a handful of donors. Data came from immunoSEQ multiplex PCR; TCRdb stores just in-frame clones and leaves some out. Here the sample spans fewer than 90,000 clones, roughly 93% being singletons. The sequenced material came from T cells isolated from PBMCs. These receptor sequences come from a human donor in good health. Each CDR3 is given with its conserved first and last residue. Fields, in order: CDR3 length, D gene, clone size, V gene, J gene, CDR3 DNA, CDR3 protein. D genes are given only for firm matches. Expanded clones get a size class; other rows say once, few or many, or leave the size out.

11	NA	NA	TRBV5-4	TRBJ2-7	TGTGCCAGCAGCTTGGCCAGCGAGCAGTACTTC	CASSLASEQYF
14	TRBD2	NA	TRBV28	TRBJ2-1	TGTGCCAGCAGGGGACTAGCGGGAAAAGGTGAGCAGTTCTTC	CASRGLAGKGEQFF
13	NA	NA	TRBV5-1	TRBJ1-1	TGCGCCAGCAGCTTAGCTGTAAACACTGAAGCTTTCTTT	CASSLAVNTEAFF
17	TRBD2	NA	TRBV7-2	TRBJ2-7	TGTGCCAGCAGCTTCGGGACTAGCGGGAGGTCTACCTACGAGCAGTACTTC	CASSFGTSGRSTYEQYF
16	TRBD2	NA	TRBV7-3	TRBJ2-1	TGTGCCAGCAGCTTAACGTTAGCGGGAGGGCCACATGAGCAGTTCTTC	CASSLTLAGGPHEQFF
13	TRBD1	NA	TRBV27	TRBJ2-5	TGTGCCAGCAGACCGACAGGGATAGAGACCCAGTACTTC	CASRPTGIETQYF
16	NA	NA	TRBV10-1	TRBJ1-2	TGCGCCAGCAGTGAGGAGGGAGAGAGATCCAACTATGGCTACACCTTC	CASSEEGERSNYGYTF
20	NA	NA	TRBV5-5	TRBJ2-1	TGTGCCAGCAGCTTTATGACTCCTCAGGGTAGGGGAAGCTCCTACAATGAGCAGTTCTTC	CASSFMTPQGRGSSYNEQFF
13	TRBD1	NA	TRBV2	TRBJ2-7	TGTGCCATAGACACCACAGGGGACGACGAGCAGTACTTC	CAIDTTGDDEQYF
15	TRBD2	NA	TRBV5-4	TRBJ2-1	TGTGCCAGCAGCTTGACTAGCGGGAGTGGGAATGAGCAGTTCTTC	CASSLTSGSGNEQFF
16	TRBD2	NA	TRBV5-8	TRBJ2-7	TGTGCCAGCAGCTCCCGTGGGGGCGGGAGGTCTTACGAGCAGTACTTC	CASSSRGGGRSYEQYF
15	NA	NA	TRBV27	TRBJ1-2	TGTGCCAGCAGTTTAGTTTCGGGGGTTAACTATGGCTACACCTTC	CASSLVSGVNYGYTF
18	NA	NA	TRBV4-1	TRBJ1-1	TGCGCCAGCAGCCAAGATCCCGGGGATGGGATCGGGAACACTGAAGCTTTCTTT	CASSQDPGDGIGNTEAFF
12	NA	NA	TRBV19	TRBJ2-1	TGTGCCAGTAGTATAGCGGGGAATGAGCAGTTCTTC	CASSIAGNEQFF
13	NA	NA	TRBV5-1	TRBJ1-1	TGCGCCAGCAGAATAAGCGGACAGACTGAAGCTTTCTTT	CASRISGQTEAFF
16	NA	NA	TRBV7-8	TRBJ1-3	TGTGCCAGCAGCTTAGTTAGATTACCTTTTACGGACACCATATATTTT	CASSLVRLPFTDTIYF
14	NA	NA	TRBV5-6	TRBJ2-7	TGTGCCAGCAGCTTCCCGTTATACTCGGTTGAGCAGTACTTC	CASSFPLYSVEQYF
13	NA	NA	TRBV29-1	TRBJ1-4	TGCAGCGTGGGCAGGGCCCCTAATGAAAAACTGTTTTTT	CSVGRAPNEKLFF
15	TRBD2	NA	TRBV13	TRBJ2-7	TGTGCCAGCAGCCTCCGGACTAGCGGCACCTACGAGCAGTACTTC	CASSLRTSGTYEQYF
17	TRBD1	NA	TRBV19	TRBJ2-7	TGTGCCAGTAGTTCCCCCGCGGGACAGGGGTCCACCTACGAGCAGTACTTC	CASSSPAGQGSTYEQYF
10	NA	NA	TRBV6-1	TRBJ1-2	TGTGCCAGCACGGACTATGGCTACACCTTC	CASTDYGYTF
14	TRBD1	NA	TRBV5-1	TRBJ2-7	TGCGCCAGCAGCCACGACAGGGAACTCTACGAGCAGTACTTC	CASSHDRELYEQYF
12	NA	NA	TRBV25-1	TRBJ1-2	TGTGCCAGCAGTGAATCCCCCGTCGGCTACACCTTC	CASSESPVGYTF
13	NA	NA	TRBV5-1	TRBJ2-1	TGCGCCAGCGCCTCTCCCCTAACCAATGAGCAGTTCTTC	CASASPLTNEQFF
15	NA	NA	TRBV27	TRBJ1-5	TGTGCCAGCAGTTTTCTAGGGGGACGAGATCAGCCCCAGCATTTT	CASSFLGGRDQPQHF
14	TRBD2	NA	TRBV6-6	TRBJ2-7	TGTGCCAGCACCAGGACTAGCGGGGCCTACGAGCAGTACTTC	CASTRTSGAYEQYF
13	TRBD2	NA	TRBV7-2	TRBJ2-1	TGTGCCAGCAGCCACGCCCCTAGCGGGGAGCAGTTCTTC	CASSHAPSGEQFF
15	NA	NA	TRBV7-3	TRBJ2-1	TGTGCCAGCAGCTTAACCAGGGTGGGCTACAATGAGCAGTTCTTC	CASSLTRVGYNEQFF
15	TRBD1	NA	TRBV2	TRBJ1-2	TGTGCCAGCAAAGGGGGCGCGGGCCATGACTATGGCTACACCTTC	CASKGGAGHDYGYTF
14	NA	few	TRBV5-1	TRBJ2-7	TGCGCCAGCAGTTTCCTGGGGAGCTCCTACGAGCAGTACTTC	CASSFLGSSYEQYF
12	NA	NA	TRBV5-5	TRBJ2-7	TGTGCCAGCAGCACACAGGGTTACGAGCAGTACTTC	CASSTQGYEQYF
16	TRBD2	NA	TRBV11-3	TRBJ2-7	TGTGCCAGCAGCGGGAGCGGGAGGGGGGAGTCCTACGAGCAGTACTTC	CASSGSGRGESYEQYF
15	TRBD1	NA	TRBV4-1	TRBJ2-2	TGCGCCAGCAGAGAAGTAAGGGGGCTACACGGGGAGCTGTTTTTT	CASREVRGLHGELFF
12	NA	NA	TRBV9	TRBJ1-2	TGTGCCAGCACCGACAGGTTCTATGGCTACACCTTC	CASTDRFYGYTF
12	TRBD1	NA	TRBV5-4	TRBJ2-7	TGTGCCAGCAGGAGGGACAGCTACGAGCAGTACTTC	CASRRDSYEQYF
14	TRBD1	once	TRBV5-4	TRBJ2-7	TGTGCCAGCAGCCTAGGACAGGTCCCCTACGAGCAGTACTTC	CASSLGQVPYEQYF
14	TRBD1	NA	TRBV25-1	TRBJ1-1	TGTGCCAGCACTGCGGGACAGGCGAACACTGAAGCTTTCTTT	CASTAGQANTEAFF
16	NA	NA	TRBV19	TRBJ2-4	TGTGCCAGTAGTACCCTACAGGGTCTAGCCAAAAACATTCAGTACTTC	CASSTLQGLAKNIQYF
16	NA	once	TRBV11-3	TRBJ2-7	TGTGCCAGCAGCTCACCCTGGACAGTACAGTCCTACGAGCAGTACTTC	CASSSPWTVQSYEQYF
12	NA	once	TRBV9	TRBJ2-1	TGTGCCAGCAGTTCTAGAAACAATGAGCAGTTCTTC	CASSSRNNEQFF
15	TRBD2	NA	TRBV7-8	TRBJ2-1	TGTGCCAGCAGCTTGGGACTAGCGGGGTACAATGAGCAGTTCTTC	CASSLGLAGYNEQFF
15	TRBD2	NA	TRBV7-3	TRBJ2-1	TGTGCCAGCAGCAAGACTAGCGGGAGTTCAAATGAGCAGTTCTTC	CASSKTSGSSNEQFF
12	NA	NA	TRBV27	TRBJ2-3	TGTGCCAGCAGTTTACAGGGAGATACGCAGTATTTT	CASSLQGDTQYF
17	NA	NA	TRBV4-3	TRBJ2-1	TGCGCCAGCAGCCAAGGTCGGGAGACTTCCTATTACAATGAGCAGTTCTTC	CASSQGRETSYYNEQFF
11	NA	NA	TRBV7-9	TRBJ2-1	TGTGCCAGCAGCTTAGTGAGTGAGCAGTTCTTC	CASSLVSEQFF
17	NA	NA	TRBV30	TRBJ2-1	TGTGCCTGGAGTGTACTGGTTTCTAGCGAGGGGTACAATGAGCAGTTCTTC	CAWSVLVSSEGYNEQFF
11	NA	NA	TRBV28	TRBJ1-2	TGTGCCAGTCGTAGTAGGGGTGGCTACACCTTC	CASRSRGGYTF
13	NA	NA	TRBV28	TRBJ1-4	TGTGCCAGCAGTCCGAGACTCCTAGAAAAACTGTTTTTT	CASSPRLLEKLFF
17	TRBD2	NA	TRBV5-8	TRBJ2-1	TGTGCCAGCAGCTTGGCGACCGGGAGGAGCTCCTACAATGAGCAGTTCTTC	CASSLATGRSSYNEQFF
15	TRBD2	NA	TRBV6-1	TRBJ2-7	TGTGCCAGCGCGGACCTAGCGGGAGTTTTCTACGAGCAGTACTTC	CASADLAGVFYEQYF
13	TRBD1	NA	TRBV27	TRBJ1-1	TGTGCCAGCTCCGCGAGGGGGCACACTGAAGCTTTCTTT	CASSARGHTEAFF
14	NA	NA	TRBV10-3	TRBJ2-7	TGTGCCATCATGCCGCTCGGAGGAAACTACGAGCAGTACTTC	CAIMPLGGNYEQYF
15	TRBD1	NA	TRBV30	TRBJ2-7	TGTGCCTGGAGTGCCCTTGGACAGGGGAAATACGAGCAGTACTTC	CAWSALGQGKYEQYF
14	NA	NA	TRBV10-3	TRBJ1-3	TGTGCCATCCGTAACGCTAACTCTGGAAACACCATATATTTT	CAIRNANSGNTIYF
14	NA	NA	TRBV5-4	TRBJ1-1	TGTGCCAGCAGCCCTCGGACTGAGAACACTGAAGCTTTCTTT	CASSPRTENTEAFF
15	NA	NA	TRBV6-1	TRBJ1-1	TGTGCCAGCAGTGCCAGGAACTCCATGAACACTGAAGCTTTCTTT	CASSARNSMNTEAFF
13	NA	few	TRBV6-1	TRBJ1-1	TGTGCCAGCAGTGGGTTGCGGGTGACTGAAGCTTTCTTT	CASSGLRVTEAFF
17	TRBD2	NA	TRBV5-5	TRBJ2-7	TGTGCCAGCAGCTTGGTCTCCGGACTAGTTAGATACTACGAGCAGTACTTC	CASSLVSGLVRYYEQYF
16	TRBD2	NA	TRBV2	TRBJ2-1	TGTGCCAGCAGTCGAATCGGGACTAGCGAATACAATGAGCAGTTCTTC	CASSRIGTSEYNEQFF